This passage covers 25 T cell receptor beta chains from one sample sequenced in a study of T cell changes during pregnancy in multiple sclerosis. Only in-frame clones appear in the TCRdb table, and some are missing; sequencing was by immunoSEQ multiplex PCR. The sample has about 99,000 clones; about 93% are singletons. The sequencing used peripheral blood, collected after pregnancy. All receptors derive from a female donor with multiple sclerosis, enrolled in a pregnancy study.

The CDR3 sequence is CASSIRGKQYF. The CDR3 DNA follows: TGTGCCAGTAGTATTAGAGGCAAGCAGTACTTC. The V and J genes are TRBV19 and TRBJ2-7, with D uncertain. Per the germline V gene, CDR1 is LNHDA and CDR2 is SQIVND (reference sequence). The V end was cut by 3 bases, the J end by 8 bases, with 8 bases between. This CDR3 spans 11 amino acids.

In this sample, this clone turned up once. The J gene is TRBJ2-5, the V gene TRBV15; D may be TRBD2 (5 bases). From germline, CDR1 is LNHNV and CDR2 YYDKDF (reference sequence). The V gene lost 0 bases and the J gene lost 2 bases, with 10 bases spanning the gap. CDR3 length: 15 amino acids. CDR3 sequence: CATSRDISGQETQYF. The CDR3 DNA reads TGTGCCACCAGCAGAGATATAAGCGGACAAGAGACCCAGTACTTC.

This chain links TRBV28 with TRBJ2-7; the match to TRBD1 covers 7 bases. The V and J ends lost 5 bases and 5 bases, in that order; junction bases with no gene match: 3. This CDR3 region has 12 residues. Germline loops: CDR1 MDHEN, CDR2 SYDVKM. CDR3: CASSETGDEQYF. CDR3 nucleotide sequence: TGTGCCAGCAGTGAAACAGGGGACGAGCAGTACTTC.

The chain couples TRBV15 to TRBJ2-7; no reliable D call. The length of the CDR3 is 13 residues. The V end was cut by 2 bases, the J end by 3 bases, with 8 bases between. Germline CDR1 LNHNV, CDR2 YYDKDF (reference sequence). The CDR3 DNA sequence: TGTGCCACCAGCAGAAACAGTGTCTACGAGCAGTACTTC. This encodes CATSRNSVYEQYF.

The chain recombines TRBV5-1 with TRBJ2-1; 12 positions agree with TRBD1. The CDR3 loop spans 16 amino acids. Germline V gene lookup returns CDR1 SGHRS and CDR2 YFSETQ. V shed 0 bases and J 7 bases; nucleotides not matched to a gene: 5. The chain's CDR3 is CASSLGGTGGENEQFF. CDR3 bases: TGCGCCAGCAGCTTGGGGGGGACAGGGGGCGAGAATGAGCAGTTCTTC.

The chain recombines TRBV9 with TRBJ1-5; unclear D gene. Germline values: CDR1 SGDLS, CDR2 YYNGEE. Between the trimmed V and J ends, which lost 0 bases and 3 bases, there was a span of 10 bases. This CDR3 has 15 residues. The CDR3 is CASSVAPGFNQPQHF. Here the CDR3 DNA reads TGTGCCAGCAGCGTAGCTCCGGGGTTCAATCAGCCCCAGCATTTT.

CDR3 loop: CASSPGTAGNTIYF. The CDR3 bases are TGTGCCAGCAGCCCCGGGACTGCCGGAAACACCATATATTTT. The V gene is TRBV5-4, the J gene TRBJ1-3; a weak D match, TRBD1 (5 bases). This CDR3 is built from 14 residues. The germline V gene encodes CDR1 SGHNT and CDR2 YYREEE (reference sequence). Trimming stripped 4 bases from V and 4 bases from J, with 12 bases between.

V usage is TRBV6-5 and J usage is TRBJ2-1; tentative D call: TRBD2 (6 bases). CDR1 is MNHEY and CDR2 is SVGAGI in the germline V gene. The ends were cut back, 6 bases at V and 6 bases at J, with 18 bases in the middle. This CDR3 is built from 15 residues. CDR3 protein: CASSPRDLVVNEQFF. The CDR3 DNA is TGTGCCAGCAGCCCCCGGGACTTGGTCGTCAATGAGCAGTTCTTC.

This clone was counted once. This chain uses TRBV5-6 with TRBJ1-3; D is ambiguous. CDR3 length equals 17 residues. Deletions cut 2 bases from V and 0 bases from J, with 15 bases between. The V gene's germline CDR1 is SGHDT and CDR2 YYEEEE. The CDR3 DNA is TGTGCCAGCAGCTTACCGACTGGTCTCCTCTCTGGAAACACCATATATTTT. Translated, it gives CASSLPTGLLSGNTIYF.

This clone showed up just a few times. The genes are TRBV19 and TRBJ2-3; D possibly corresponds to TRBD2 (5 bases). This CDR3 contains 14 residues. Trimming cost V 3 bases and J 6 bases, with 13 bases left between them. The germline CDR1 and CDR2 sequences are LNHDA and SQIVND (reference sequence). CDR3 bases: TGTGCCAGTAGTATGAGGGCGGGTGTTGATACGCAGTATTTT. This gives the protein CASSMRAGVDTQYF.

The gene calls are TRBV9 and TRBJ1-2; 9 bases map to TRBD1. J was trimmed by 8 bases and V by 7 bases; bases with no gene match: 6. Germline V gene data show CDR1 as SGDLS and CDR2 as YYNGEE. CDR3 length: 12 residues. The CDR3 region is CASLGQGGGYTF. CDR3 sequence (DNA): TGTGCCAGCCTGGGACAGGGTGGGGGCTACACCTTC.

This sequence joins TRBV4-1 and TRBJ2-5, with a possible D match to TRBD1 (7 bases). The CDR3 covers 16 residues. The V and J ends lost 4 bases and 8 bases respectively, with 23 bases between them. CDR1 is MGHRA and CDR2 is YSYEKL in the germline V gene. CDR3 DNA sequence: TGCGCCAGCAGCCCCCTAGGACAGGAACGAGGACTAACCCAGTACTTC. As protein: CASSPLGQERGLTQYF.

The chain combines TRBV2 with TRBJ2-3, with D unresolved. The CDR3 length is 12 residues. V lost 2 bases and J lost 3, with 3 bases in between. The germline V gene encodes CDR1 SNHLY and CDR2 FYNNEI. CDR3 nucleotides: TGTGCCAGCAGTGAACAGACAGATACGCAGTATTTT. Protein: CASSEQTDTQYF.

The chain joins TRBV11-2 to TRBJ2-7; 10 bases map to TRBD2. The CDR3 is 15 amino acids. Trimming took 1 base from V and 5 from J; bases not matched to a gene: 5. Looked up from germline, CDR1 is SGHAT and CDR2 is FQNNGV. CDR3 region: CASSLALAGEDEQYF. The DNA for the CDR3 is TGTGCCAGCAGCTTAGCCCTAGCGGGAGAGGACGAGCAGTACTTC.

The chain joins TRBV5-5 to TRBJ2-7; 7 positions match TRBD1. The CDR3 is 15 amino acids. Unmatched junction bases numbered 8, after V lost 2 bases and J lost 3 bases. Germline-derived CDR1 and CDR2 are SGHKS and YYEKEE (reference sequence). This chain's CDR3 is CASSLRDSRIYEQYF. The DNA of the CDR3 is TGTGCCAGCAGCTTACGGGACAGCCGAATCTACGAGCAGTACTTC.

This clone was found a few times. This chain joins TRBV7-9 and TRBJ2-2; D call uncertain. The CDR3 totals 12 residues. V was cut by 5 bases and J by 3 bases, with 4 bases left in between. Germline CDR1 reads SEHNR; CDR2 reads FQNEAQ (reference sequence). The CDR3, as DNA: TGTGCCAGCAGCCCCTACACCGGGGAGCTGTTTTTT. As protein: CASSPYTGELFF.

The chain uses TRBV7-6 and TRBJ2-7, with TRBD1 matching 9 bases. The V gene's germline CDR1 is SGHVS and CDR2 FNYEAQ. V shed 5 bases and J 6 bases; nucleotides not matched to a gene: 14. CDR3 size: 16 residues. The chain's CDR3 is CASSPLEGQGSGEQYF. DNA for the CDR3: TGTGCCAGCAGCCCTCTGGAGGGACAGGGTTCCGGCGAGCAGTACTTC.

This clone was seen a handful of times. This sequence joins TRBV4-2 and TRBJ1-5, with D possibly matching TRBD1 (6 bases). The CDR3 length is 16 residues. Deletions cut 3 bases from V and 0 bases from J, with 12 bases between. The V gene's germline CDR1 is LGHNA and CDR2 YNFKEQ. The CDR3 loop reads CASSQEQGYSNQPQHF. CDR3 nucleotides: TGTGCCAGCAGCCAGGAACAGGGATATAGCAATCAGCCCCAGCATTTT.

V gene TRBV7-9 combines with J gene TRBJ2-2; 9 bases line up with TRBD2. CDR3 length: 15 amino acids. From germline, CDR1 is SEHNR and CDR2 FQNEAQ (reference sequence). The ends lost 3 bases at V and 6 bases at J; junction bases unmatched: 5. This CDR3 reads CASSFLAGLAGELFF. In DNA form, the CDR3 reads TGTGCCAGCAGCTTTCTAGCGGGATTGGCCGGGGAGCTGTTTTTT.

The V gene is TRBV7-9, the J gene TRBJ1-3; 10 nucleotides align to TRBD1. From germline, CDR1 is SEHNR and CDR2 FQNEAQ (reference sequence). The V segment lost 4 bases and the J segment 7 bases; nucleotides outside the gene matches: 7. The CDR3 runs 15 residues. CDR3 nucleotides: TGTGCCAGCAGCTCTAGGGCGGACAGGGGGAACACCATATATTTT. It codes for CASSSRADRGNTIYF.

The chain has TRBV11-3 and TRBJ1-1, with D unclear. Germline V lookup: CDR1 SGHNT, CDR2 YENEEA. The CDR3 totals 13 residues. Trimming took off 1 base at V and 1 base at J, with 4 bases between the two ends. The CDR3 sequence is CASSLGRNTEAFF. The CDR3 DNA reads TGTGCCAGCAGCTTAGGCAGGAACACTGAAGCTTTCTTT.

The CDR3 sequence: CASSEEETQYF. The CDR3 DNA reads TGTGCCTCTAGTGAGGAAGAGACCCAGTACTTC. The chain uses TRBV2 and TRBJ2-5; D not certain. CDR3 length equals 11 residues. Germline CDR1 and CDR2: SNHLY and FYNNEI. V was shortened by 11 bases and J by 3 bases, with 10 bases between the two germline ends.

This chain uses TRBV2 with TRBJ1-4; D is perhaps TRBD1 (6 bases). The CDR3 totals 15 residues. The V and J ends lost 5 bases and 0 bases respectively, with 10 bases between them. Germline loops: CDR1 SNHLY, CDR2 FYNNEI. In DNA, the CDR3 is TGTGCCAGCAGTCCCGACAGGACAACTAATGAAAAACTGTTTTTT. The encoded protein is CASSPDRTTNEKLFF.

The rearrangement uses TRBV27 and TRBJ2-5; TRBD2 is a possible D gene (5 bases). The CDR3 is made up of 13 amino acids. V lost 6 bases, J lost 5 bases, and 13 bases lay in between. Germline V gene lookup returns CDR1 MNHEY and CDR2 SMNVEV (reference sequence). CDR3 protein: CASRPPEVETQYF. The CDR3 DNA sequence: TGTGCCAGCAGACCTCCGGAGGTGGAGACCCAGTACTTC.

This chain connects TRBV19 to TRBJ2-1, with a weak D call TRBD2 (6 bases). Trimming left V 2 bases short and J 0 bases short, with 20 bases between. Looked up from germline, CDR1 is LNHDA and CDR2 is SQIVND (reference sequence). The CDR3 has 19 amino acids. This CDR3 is CASSIRPRTTFSSYNEQFF. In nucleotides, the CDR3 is TGTGCCAGTAGTATACGTCCACGGACTACCTTTAGCTCCTACAATGAGCAGTTCTTC.